This TCR beta chain emerged from a study of blood T cell repertoires in COVID-19. This CDR3 comprises 17 residues. The germline CDR1 and CDR2 sequences are LNHNV and YYDKDF (reference sequence). J was trimmed by 3 bases and V by 1 base; bases with no gene match: 9. Data came from immunoSEQ multiplex PCR; TCRdb stores just in-frame clones and leaves some out. The repertoire holds some 110,000 clones, with around 80% as singletons. This clone appeared a single time. This chain joins TRBV15 and TRBJ2-3, with TRBD2 matching over 8 bases. Sample: peripheral blood. The clonotype originates from a man aged 55-75 years with active or convalescent COVID-19. CDR3 amino acids: CATSRAGLAGGTDTQYF. The CDR3 nucleotides read TGTGCCACCAGCAGAGCGGGGCTAGCGGGTGGGACAGATACGCAGTATTTT.